A single sample gave rise to the 26 T cell receptor beta chains below, sequenced in a study of PD-1 blockade in classical Hodgkin lymphoma (dated by TCRdb to 2020 to 2021). The library was made by the immunoSEQ multiplex PCR assay. The table was pulled from immuneACCESS by TCRdb, which kept in-frame rearrangements only. Such tables lose some clones; where checked, under half of the loss comes from unresolved V genes, and the rest has no known cause. Counted in this sample were roughly 30,000 clones; about 81% of them appeared once. About 0.82% of the sample is held by the ten biggest clonotypes. Taken with the paper, the label for time point translates to: cycle 4 day 1 (C4D1), after more than five weeks of nivolumab. Every trial patient had relapsed following autologous stem cell transplantation, and prior brentuximab vedotin exposure was what differed among cohorts A, B and C. A Miltenyi CD4+ T cell isolation kit was used for magnetic negative selection to purify CD4+ T cells from thawed PBMCs.

Specimen: CD4+ T cells from blood, collected before the fourth cycle of nivolumab. These TCRs come from a human donor with classical Hodgkin lymphoma.

On this clone: In the same sample, other DNA sequences code for this CDR3. The V gene is TRBV30, the J gene TRBJ2-7; TRBD1 or TRBD2 may be the D gene (5 bases each). Germline V lookup: CDR1 GTSNPN, CDR2 SVGIG (reference sequence). The CDR3 is 14 amino acids. V lost 2 bases and J lost 4, with 15 bases in between. This CDR3 reads CAWSMGVGPYEQYF. CDR3 in DNA: TGTGCCTGGAGTATGGGGGTTGGACCTTACGAGCAGTACTTC.

CDR3 loop: CASSEGAGVGDEQFF. CDR3 coding DNA: TGTGCCAGCAGTGAAGGGGCGGGGGTCGGCGATGAGCAGTTCTTC. The chain employs TRBV2 and TRBJ2-1, with 7 positions matching TRBD2. Losses at the gene ends were 1 base for V and 8 bases for J; bases not matched to a gene: 8. Germline-derived CDR1 and CDR2 are SNHLY and FYNNEI. The CDR3 runs 15 residues.

The rearrangement joins TRBV5-1 to TRBJ1-1, with TRBD1 matching over 8 bases. Trimming removed 0 bases from V and 0 bases from J; junction bases left unmatched: 7. The CDR3 consists of 17 residues. CDR1 is SGHRS and CDR2 is YFSETQ in the germline V gene. The CDR3 DNA is TGCGCCAGCAGCTTGGTTTACAGGGGGTCCATGAACACTGAAGCTTTCTTT. It is translated as CASSLVYRGSMNTEAFF. The variable domain in full, completed from reference TRBV5-1 and TRBJ1-1, reads KAGVTQTPRYLIKTRGQQVTLSCSPISGHRSVSWYQQTPGQGLQFLFEYFSETQRNKGNFPGRFSGRQFSNSRSEMNVSTLELGDSALYLCASSLVYRGSMNTEAFFGQGTRLTVV.

V gene TRBV28 combines with J gene TRBJ1-2; D is perhaps TRBD1 (5 bases). The CDR3 length is 11 residues. Germline V gives CDR1 MDHEN, CDR2 SYDVKM. The V gene lost 6 bases and the J gene lost 6 bases, with 8 bases spanning the gap. CDR3 sequence (DNA): TGTGCCAGCAGCCCCAGGGATGGCTACACCTTC. It translates to CASSPRDGYTF.

V is TRBV10-3 and J is TRBJ1-5, with unresolved D. Per germline, CDR1 ENHRY and CDR2 SYGVKD. V dropped 3 bases and J dropped 3 bases, with 6 bases sitting between them. This CDR3 is built from 13 residues. CDR3 DNA: TGTGCCATCAGTGATAGGGACAATCAGCCCCAGCATTTT. It translates to CAISDRDNQPQHF.

The V gene is TRBV12-5, the J gene TRBJ1-1, with D unresolved. The CDR3 length is 16 residues. Germline loops: CDR1 LGHNT, CDR2 FRNRAP. Trimming removed 2 bases at V and 0 bases at J, with 13 bases between. This CDR3 reads CASGLPSMGMNTEAFF. The DNA of the CDR3 is TGTGCTAGTGGTTTGCCCTCTATGGGTATGAACACTGAAGCTTTCTTT.

About this clone: One end of the junction fails to match germline, which may point to a read error. The J gene is TRBJ1-1, the V gene TRBV6-1, with a tentative D call TRBD1 (6 bases). The germline V gene has CDR1 MNHNS and CDR2 SASEGT. This CDR3 comprises 13 residues. Here the CDR3 DNA reads TGTGCCAGCAGTGATCGGACAGCCCGAGGAGGTCTCTTT. Protein sequence: CASSDRTARGGLF.

CDR3 in DNA: TGTGCCAGCAGCTGGGGGTCAGGGGGCTATGACACTGAAGCTTTCTTT. Translating gives CASSWGSGGYDTEAFF. This chain connects TRBV5-6 to TRBJ1-1; 8 bases are a match to TRBD1. The CDR3 runs 16 residues. Germline CDR1 and CDR2: SGHDT and YYEEEE. Unmatched junction bases numbered 10, after V lost 3 bases and J lost 3 bases.

The rearrangement uses TRBV11-3 and TRBJ2-1; D ambiguous. Germline CDR1 reads SGHNT; CDR2 reads YENEEA. V gave up 5 bases and J gave up 6 bases, with 17 bases separating them. This CDR3 is built from 15 residues. The CDR3 is CASSPQSGTSNEQFF. The CDR3 nucleotides read TGTGCCAGCAGCCCCCAATCAGGTACTTCCAATGAGCAGTTCTTC.

This clone was detected a few times. The chain carries TRBV19 and TRBJ2-7; D unclear. The CDR3 has 15 amino acids. V dropped 1 base and J dropped 3 bases, with 13 bases sitting between them. Germline CDR1 LNHDA, CDR2 SQIVND (reference sequence). CDR3 sequence reads: CASSIGLGQNYEQYF. The CDR3 DNA is TGTGCCAGTAGTATAGGTCTTGGCCAGAACTACGAGCAGTACTTC. Using reference TRBV19 and TRBJ2-7 for the parts outside the CDR3, the full variable domain is DGGITQSPKYLFRKEGQNVTLSCEQNLNHDAMYWYRQDPGQGLRLIYYSQIVNDFQKGDIAEGYSVSREKKESFPLTVTSAQKNPTAFYLCASSIGLGQNYEQYFGPGTRLTVT.

The rearrangement uses TRBV7-6 and TRBJ2-7; 7 positions match TRBD1. CDR3 length: 14 residues. The germline gives CDR1 SGHVS, CDR2 FNYEAQ. V was clipped by 5 bases and J by 3 bases; unmatched bases: 7. CDR3 amino acids: CASSPKTGFYEQYF. In DNA, the CDR3 is TGTGCCAGCAGCCCTAAGACAGGGTTCTACGAGCAGTACTTC.

V is TRBV30 and J is TRBJ1-2; 10 nucleotides line up with TRBD1. The CDR3 covers 16 residues. Germline V CDR1 and CDR2: GTSNPN, SVGIG (reference sequence). Losses at the gene ends were 3 bases for V and 5 bases for J; bases not matched to a gene: 12. This CDR3 is CAWRSLGTGDKYGYTF. DNA of the CDR3: TGTGCCTGGAGGTCTCTTGGGACAGGGGATAAGTATGGCTACACCTTC.

This sequence joins TRBV5-1 and TRBJ2-3; 7 positions match TRBD2. Germline assignment: CDR1 SGHRS and CDR2 YFSETQ. The CDR3 is 15 amino acids. V lost 0 bases and J lost 4; bases outside the gene matches: 5. The CDR3 DNA reads as TGCGCCAGCAGCTTGGAGGCTAGCGGCGCAGATACGCAGTATTTT. As protein: CASSLEASGADTQYF.

The V call is TRBV5-4, the J call TRBJ2-7; tentatively, D is TRBD2 (6 bases). The germline V gene encodes CDR1 SGHNT and CDR2 YYREEE (reference sequence). V lost 0 bases and J lost 7, with 20 bases in between. The CDR3 has 16 residues. The CDR3 DNA reads TGTGCCAGCAGCTTGGCAGCCGCTAGCGAGGCGAGGGAGCAGTACTTC. Translation: CASSLAAASEAREQYF.

This clone was seen a single time. The chain joins TRBV14 to TRBJ1-2; D is unclear. Trimming pared 0 bases from V and 8 bases from J, leaving 13 bases between. The CDR3 contains 14 residues. The V gene's germline CDR1 is SGHDN and CDR2 FVKESK. CDR3 sequence reads: CASSQDLGSGGYTF. The CDR3 DNA reads as TGTGCCAGCAGCCAAGATTTAGGGTCGGGGGGCTACACCTTC.

The gene calls are TRBV19 and TRBJ2-2; the D is unclear. Between the trimmed V and J ends, which lost 3 bases and 4 bases, there was a span of 12 bases. Germline V lookup: CDR1 LNHDA, CDR2 SQIVND (reference sequence). The CDR3 sequence is 15 residues long. The CDR3 DNA reads TGTGCCAGTAGTATGATCACACTGACCACCGGGGAGCTGTTTTTT. Amino acid sequence: CASSMITLTTGELFF.

This clone is a singleton in its sample. The rearrangement joins TRBV7-2 to TRBJ1-2, with TRBD1 as a possible D gene (6 bases). Germline V CDR1 and CDR2: SGHTA, FQGNSA. This CDR3 comprises 13 residues. V lost 5 bases and J lost 7, with 14 bases in between. The CDR3 sequence is CASSPLGGLGYTF. CDR3 coding DNA: TGTGCCAGCAGCCCCCTGGGGGGCCTTGGCTACACCTTC.

V and J are TRBV7-3 and TRBJ2-1; D remains unclear. In germline, CDR1 is SGHTA, CDR2 FQGTGA. Trimming removed 4 bases from V and 4 bases from J, with 14 bases in between. CDR3 size: 15 residues. CDR3 sequence: CASSSQSSSYNEQFF. The CDR3 DNA follows: TGTGCCAGCAGCTCACAGTCCTCATCTTACAATGAGCAGTTCTTC.

The V call is TRBV5-6, the J call TRBJ1-1; D gene uncertain. Germline lookup yields CDR1 SGHDT and CDR2 YYEEEE. This CDR3 contains 15 residues. The V and J ends lost 0 bases and 5 bases respectively, with 14 bases between them. The CDR3: CASSLGWGEGTEAFF. CDR3 nucleotide sequence: TGTGCCAGCAGCTTGGGGTGGGGAGAAGGTACTGAAGCTTTCTTT.

J is TRBJ2-2 and V is TRBV13, with 7 bases fitting TRBD2. The germline gives CDR1 PRHDT, CDR2 FYEKMQ (reference sequence). Trimming took 8 bases from V and 1 from J; bases not matched to a gene: 13. The CDR3 is 17 residues long. The CDR3 protein is CASEGREGRMNTGELFF. The DNA of the CDR3 is TGTGCCAGCGAAGGGAGGGAGGGGCGAATGAACACCGGGGAGCTGTTTTTT.

The chain uses TRBV5-3 and TRBJ2-7; 8 bases align to TRBD1. TRBV5-3 has ORF status, its function being uncertain. The CDR3 runs to 16 residues. Trimming cost V 4 bases and J 5 bases; bases outside gene matches: 14. The CDR3 protein is CARSIQDRVELHEQYF. The CDR3, as DNA: TGTGCCAGAAGCATACAGGACAGGGTAGAATTGCACGAGCAGTACTTC.

The chain uses TRBV10-1 and TRBJ1-1, with D uncertain. With 2 bases removed from V and 3 bases from J, the gap between germline ends came to 7 bases. Germline lookup yields CDR1 WNHNN and CDR2 SYGVQD (reference sequence). CDR3 length equals 13 residues. The CDR3 DNA reads TGCGCCAGCAGTGAGCTTCGAGACACTGAAGCTTTCTTT. Encoded protein: CASSELRDTEAFF.

The V and J genes are TRBV6-5 and TRBJ2-2, with D perhaps being TRBD1 or TRBD2 (5 bases each). Germline V lookup: CDR1 MNHEY, CDR2 SVGAGI. Trimming took off 1 base at V and 1 base at J, with 7 bases between the two ends. The CDR3 has 15 residues. CDR3 residues: CASSYWDQNTGELFF. DNA of the CDR3: TGTGCCAGCAGTTACTGGGACCAGAACACCGGGGAGCTGTTTTTT.

The CDR3 nucleotides are TGCGCCAGTAAGAGTCTTAGTGGCACAGATACGCAGTATTTT. Translated: CASKSLSGTDTQYF. This chain links TRBV5-1 with TRBJ2-3; no firm D call. The germline gives CDR1 SGHRS, CDR2 YFSETQ. V lost 8 bases, J lost 1 base, and 14 bases lay in between. The CDR3 has 14 residues. The whole variable domain, filled in from reference TRBV5-1 and TRBJ2-3, reads KAGVTQTPRYLIKTRGQQVTLSCSPISGHRSVSWYQQTPGQGLQFLFEYFSETQRNKGNFPGRFSGRQFSNSRSEMNVSTLELGDSALYLCASKSLSGTDTQYFGPGTRLTVL.

V usage is TRBV30 and J usage is TRBJ2-3; no clear D gene. V lost 2 bases and J 8 bases, leaving 11 bases between the germline ends. Germline CDR1 reads GTSNPN; CDR2 reads SVGIG (reference sequence). The CDR3 has 12 residues. CDR3 sequence reads: CAWSSTLGTQYF. The CDR3 coding sequence is TGTGCCTGGAGTTCCACCTTGGGTACGCAGTATTTT.

The gene calls are TRBV19 and TRBJ1-1; possible D gene TRBD1, 5 bases. The V gene's germline CDR1 is LNHDA and CDR2 SQIVND (reference sequence). The CDR3 sequence is 14 residues long. The V and J ends lost 4 bases and 2 bases respectively, with 11 bases between them. The DNA of the CDR3 is TGTGCCAGTAGTAACGGCAGGGCTAACACTGAAGCTTTCTTT. Translating it yields CASSNGRANTEAFF.